This T cell receptor (beta chain) was retrieved from a study of vaccination and CD4 T cells after COVID-19. This clonotype has more than one count but fewer than ten. Its antigen is currently unknown. As to time point: late sampling 161 to 241 days after vaccination in a few convalescent patients. Indicated treatment: roughly nine-day PBMC culture with coronavirus spike peptide pools or control peptides (ViraFEST assay). Using peptide pools, antigen-specific T cells were expanded in ViraFEST before TCRs were sequenced. Dates of PCR positivity, March to December 2020, preceded the US Alpha, Beta and Delta variants. The authors cultured two million PBMCs per well with about 10 IU/ml IL-2 and 7.5 to 10 ug/ml peptide pools. The germline V gene encodes CDR1 DFQATT and CDR2 SNEGSKA (reference sequence). Trimming took off 4 bases at V and 7 bases at J, with 14 bases between the two ends. The CDR3 loop spans 13 amino acids.

Study findings and constraints: Relatively few convalescent patients were studied, without early post-infection timepoints.

The study sequenced cultured CD4+ T cell DNA using the Oncomine TCR Beta short-read assay. One entry per CDR3 protein results from TCRdb running MiXCR on the PCR reads. The sample contains around 19,000 distinct CDR3 sequences, less than 35% of which appear only once. The material was CD4+ T cells from blood, cultured in vitro, obtained about 7 months after SARS-CoV-2 vaccination. This chain joins TRBV20-1 and TRBJ2-1, with D perhaps given as TRBD1 or TRBD2 (5 bases each). This receptor was taken from a human donor who had recovered from COVID-19. Here the CDR3 DNA reads TGCAGTGCTAAACGGGGACCTTTAAATGAGCAGTTCTTC. It codes for CSAKRGPLNEQFF.